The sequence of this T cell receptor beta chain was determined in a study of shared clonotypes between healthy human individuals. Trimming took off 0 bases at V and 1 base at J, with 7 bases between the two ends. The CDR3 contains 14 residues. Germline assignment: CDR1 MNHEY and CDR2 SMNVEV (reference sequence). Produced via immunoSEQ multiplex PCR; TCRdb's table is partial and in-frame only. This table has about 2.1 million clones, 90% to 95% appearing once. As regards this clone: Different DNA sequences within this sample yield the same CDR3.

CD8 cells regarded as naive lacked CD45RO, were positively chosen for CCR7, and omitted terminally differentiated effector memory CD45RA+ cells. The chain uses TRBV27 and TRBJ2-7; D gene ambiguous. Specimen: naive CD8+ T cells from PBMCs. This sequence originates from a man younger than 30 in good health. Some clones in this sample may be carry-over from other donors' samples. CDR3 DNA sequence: TGTGCCAGCAGTTTATCGGCGGAATCCTACGAGCAGTACTTC. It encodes CASSLSAESYEQYF.